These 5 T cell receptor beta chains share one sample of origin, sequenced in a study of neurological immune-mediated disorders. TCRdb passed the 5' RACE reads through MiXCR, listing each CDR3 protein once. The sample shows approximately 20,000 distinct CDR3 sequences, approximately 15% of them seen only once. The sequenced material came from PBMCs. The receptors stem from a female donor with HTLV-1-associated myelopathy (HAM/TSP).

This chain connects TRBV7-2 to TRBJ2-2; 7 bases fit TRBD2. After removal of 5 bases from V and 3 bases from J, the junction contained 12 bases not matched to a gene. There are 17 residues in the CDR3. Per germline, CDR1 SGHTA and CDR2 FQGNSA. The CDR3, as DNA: TGTGCCAGCAGCCGAGGAGGAGGGACTACCTACACCGGGGAGCTGTTTTTT. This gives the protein CASSRGGGTTYTGELFF. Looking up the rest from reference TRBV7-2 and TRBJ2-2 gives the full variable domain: GAGVSQSPSNKVTEKGKDVELRCDPISGHTALYWYRQSLGQGLEFLIYFQGNSAPDKSGLPSDRFSAERTGGSVSTLTIQRTQQEDSAVYLCASSRGGGTTYTGELFFGEGSRLTVL.

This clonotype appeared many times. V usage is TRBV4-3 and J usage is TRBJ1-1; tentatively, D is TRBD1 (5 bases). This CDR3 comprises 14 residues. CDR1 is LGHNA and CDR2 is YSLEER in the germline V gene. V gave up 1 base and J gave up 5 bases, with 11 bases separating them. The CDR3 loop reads CASSQGGMETEAFF. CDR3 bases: TGCGCCAGCAGCCAAGGGGGGATGGAAACTGAAGCTTTCTTT.

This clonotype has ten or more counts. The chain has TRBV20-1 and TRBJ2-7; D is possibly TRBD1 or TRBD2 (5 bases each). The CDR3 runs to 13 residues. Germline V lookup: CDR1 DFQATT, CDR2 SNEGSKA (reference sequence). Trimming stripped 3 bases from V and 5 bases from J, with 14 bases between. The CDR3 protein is CSASKGRIDEQYF. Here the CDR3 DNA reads TGCAGTGCTAGTAAGGGGAGAATCGACGAGCAGTACTTC.

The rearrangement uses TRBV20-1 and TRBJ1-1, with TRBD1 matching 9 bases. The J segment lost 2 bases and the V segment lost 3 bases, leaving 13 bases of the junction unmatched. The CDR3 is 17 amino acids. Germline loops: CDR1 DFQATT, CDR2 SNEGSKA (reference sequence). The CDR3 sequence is CSASRGVPGQGNTEAFF. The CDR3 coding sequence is TGCAGTGCTAGTCGGGGGGTTCCGGGACAGGGAAACACTGAAGCTTTCTTT.

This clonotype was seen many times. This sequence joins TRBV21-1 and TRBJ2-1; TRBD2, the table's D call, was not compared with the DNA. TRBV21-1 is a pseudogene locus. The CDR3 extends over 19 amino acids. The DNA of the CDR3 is TGTGCCAGCAGCAAATCTGCGGGAGGGCTCGGAAACTACTGGAATGAGCAGTTCTTC. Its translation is CASSKSAGGLGNYWNEQFF.